This is a list of T cell receptor beta chains from one sample in a study of blood T cell repertoires in COVID-19. The assay was immunoSEQ multiplex PCR, and TCRdb's table has in-frame clones only and misses some. The table has about 320,000 clones, around 84% seen once; the top ten hold under 2%. Sequences were obtained from PBMCs or T cells enriched from blood (not recorded which). These receptors were obtained from a woman in her thirties who had been exposed to COVID-19. Each CDR3 is given with its conserved first and last residue. D genes are given only for firm matches. Not every row has a clone size; where given, it reads once, few, many or a size class.

j_call,clone_size,cdr3_length,d_call,v_call,cdr3_nt,cdr3_aa
TRBJ1-3,once,17,NA,TRBV4-3,TGCGCCAGCAGCGAAACGCAGGACTCCTCCTCTGGAAACACCATATATTTT,CASSETQDSSSGNTIYF
TRBJ2-7,NA,11,NA,TRBV3-1/TRBV3-2,TGTGCCAGCAGTTACTCCTACGAGCAGTACTTC,CASSYSYEQYF
TRBJ1-2,NA,9,NA,TRBV6-4,TGTGCCAGCAGTGAGTTCAACACCTTC,CASSEFNTF
TRBJ2-3,NA,15,NA,TRBV7-3,TGTGCCAGCAGCTCCTTGGGGGGAAACACAGATACGCAGTATTTT,CASSSLGGNTDTQYF
TRBJ2-1,NA,15,TRBD2,TRBV19,TGTGCCAGTAGTTTCGCGGGGGGGCCGTTGTATGAGCAGTTCTTC,CASSFAGGPLYEQFF
TRBJ2-6,NA,17,NA,TRBV5-1,TGCGCCAGCAGCTTGCTAGATATCGCCTCTGGGGCCAACGTCCTGACTTTC,CASSLLDIASGANVLTF
TRBJ1-1,NA,14,NA,TRBV4-3,TGCGCCAGCAGCCAAGATCCCACTTACACTGAAGCTTTCTTT,CASSQDPTYTEAFF
TRBJ2-7,NA,13,TRBD1,TRBV27,TGTGCCAGCAGTCCGCGGACAGGTTACGAGCAGTACTTC,CASSPRTGYEQYF
TRBJ2-7,NA,16,TRBD1,TRBV3-1/TRBV3-2,TGTGCCAGCAGCCCTCATAGGGGACAGGGTATGGGCGAGCAGTACTTC,CASSPHRGQGMGEQYF
TRBJ2-1,NA,15,TRBD1,TRBV20-1,TGCAGTGCCAGTTCAGGGACAGGGTTAGGCAATGAGCAGTTCTTC,CSASSGTGLGNEQFF
TRBJ2-7,NA,13,NA,TRBV28,TGTGCCAGCGGAGGGGGGGGCCGCTACGAGCAGTACTTC,CASGGGGRYEQYF
TRBJ2-1,NA,16,NA,TRBV5-4,TGTGCCAGCAGCTTGGAGCGGGTTGACTCCTACAATGAGCAGTTCTTC,CASSLERVDSYNEQFF
TRBJ2-1,NA,13,NA,TRBV7-3,TGTGCCAGCAGCTTAACAGGGGGTCATGAGCAGTTCTTC,CASSLTGGHEQFF
TRBJ1-2,NA,15,TRBD1,TRBV30,TGTGCCTGGACCCCGGGACAGGGTCTTACCTATGGCTACACCTTC,CAWTPGQGLTYGYTF
TRBJ1-1,NA,13,NA,TRBV29-1,TGCAGCGTTGAACAGGCCCCAGGATCTGAAGCTTTCTTT,CSVEQAPGSEAFF
TRBJ2-1,NA,15,NA,TRBV11-3,TGTGCCAGCAGCTTAGCGTTCAGCTCCTACAATGAGCAGTTCTTC,CASSLAFSSYNEQFF
TRBJ1-5,NA,15,NA,TRBV24-1,TGTGCCACCAACGGAGGCAGTGGCTCCAATCAGCCCCAGCATTTT,CATNGGSGSNQPQHF
TRBJ1-5,NA,13,NA,TRBV12-3/TRBV12-4,TGTGCCAGCAGTGAAGCTGTGGCGGGGCCCCAGCATTTT,CASSEAVAGPQHF
TRBJ2-3,NA,14,NA,TRBV9,TGTGCCAGCAGCGTAGACGGGAAATCAGATACGCAGTATTTT,CASSVDGKSDTQYF
TRBJ1-2,NA,14,NA,TRBV29-1,TGCAGCGTTGAATCAAGGTTCCGGGGATCTGGCTACACCTTC,CSVESRFRGSGYTF
TRBJ1-2,once,13,NA,TRBV12-3/TRBV12-4,TGTGCCAGCAACCCGACCGGGCGGGCTGGCTACACCTTC,CASNPTGRAGYTF
TRBJ1-3,NA,15,NA,TRBV5-4,TGTGCCAGCAGCTTGGAGGACTTCTCTGGAAACACCATATATTTT,CASSLEDFSGNTIYF
TRBJ2-3,NA,15,NA,TRBV11-2,TGTGCCAGCAGCTTAGGGGGGCAACCCACAGATACGCAGTATTTT,CASSLGGQPTDTQYF
TRBJ1-2,NA,13,TRBD1,TRBV30,TGTGCCTGGAGCGGACAGGGAGTAGGCGGCTACACCTTC,CAWSGQGVGGYTF
TRBJ1-2,NA,13,NA,TRBV4-3,TGCGCCAGCAGCCCAGGGGAAAAGAACGGCTACACCTTC,CASSPGEKNGYTF
TRBJ1-5,NA,16,TRBD1,TRBV28,TGTGCCAGCAGTTTGTTGCCGGGACAGGGTAATCAGCCCCAGCATTTT,CASSLLPGQGNQPQHF
TRBJ2-4,NA,14,NA,TRBV4-1,TGCGCCAGCAGCCAAGGAGGGCTGGGAAACATTCAGTACTTC,CASSQGGLGNIQYF
TRBJ1-6,few,15,TRBD1,TRBV4-1,TGCGCCAGCAGCCAACCGACAGGGGAGAATTCACCCCTCCACTTT,CASSQPTGENSPLHF
TRBJ1-3,NA,13,NA,TRBV28,TGTGCCAGCAGTTTATTTACTAGAAACACCATATATTTT,CASSLFTRNTIYF
TRBJ2-1,NA,11,NA,TRBV7-9,TGTGCCAGCAGCCCGTACAATGAGCAGTTCTTC,CASSPYNEQFF
TRBJ1-6,NA,12,NA,TRBV11-2,TGTGCCAGCAGACCACAGTATTCACCCCTCCACTTT,CASRPQYSPLHF
TRBJ2-7,NA,13,NA,TRBV6-5,TGTGCCAGCGAAGGGGGGGCCCCCTACGAGCAGTACTTC,CASEGGAPYEQYF
TRBJ2-7,NA,13,NA,TRBV7-2,TGTGCCAGCCAGTCAGGTTACTCTATCGAGCAGTACTTC,CASQSGYSIEQYF
TRBJ1-5,NA,13,NA,TRBV12-3/TRBV12-4,TGTGCCAGCCGGGGGAGGAACAATCAGCCCCAGCATTTT,CASRGRNNQPQHF
TRBJ2-5,NA,15,TRBD1,TRBV30,TGTGCCTGGGCTACAAGGGACAGCTCCCAAGAGACCCAGTACTTC,CAWATRDSSQETQYF
TRBJ2-2,NA,15,TRBD1,TRBV11-2,TGTGCCAGCAGACGGGACAGTTTCTCCCCCGGGGAGCTGTTTTTT,CASRRDSFSPGELFF
TRBJ2-1,NA,12,NA,TRBV18,TGTGCCAGCTCAGCACAGGAGAATGAGCAGTTCTTC,CASSAQENEQFF
TRBJ1-1,NA,15,NA,TRBV7-9,TGTGCCAGCAGCTTAGGATTAGGGGCGAACACTGAAGCTTTCTTT,CASSLGLGANTEAFF
TRBJ2-1,NA,13,NA,TRBV30,TGTGCCTGGAGTGTACTAGTGATTGGTGAGCAGTTCTTC,CAWSVLVIGEQFF
TRBJ1-3,NA,15,NA,TRBV28,TGTGCCAGCAGTTCCCCGGGGGGAGGTGGAAACACCATATATTTT,CASSSPGGGGNTIYF
TRBJ2-7,NA,17,TRBD1,TRBV15,TGTGCCACCAGCAGAGGCCTCACAGGGGGCCAGGTCTACGAGCAGTACTTC,CATSRGLTGGQVYEQYF
TRBJ2-1,NA,11,TRBD2,TRBV19,TGTGCCAGCCGGACTAGCGGTGAGCAGTTCTTC,CASRTSGEQFF
TRBJ1-6,NA,12,TRBD1,TRBV6-5,TGTGCCACTGCGACAGGGCGGTCACCCCTCCACTTT,CATATGRSPLHF
TRBJ2-1,few,15,TRBD1,TRBV2,TGTGCCAGCAGTCCGGACAGGGGGTCCTACAATGAGCAGTTCTTC,CASSPDRGSYNEQFF
TRBJ1-4,NA,13,TRBD1,TRBV3-1/TRBV3-2,TGTGCCAGCAGAGACAGGGGAGGGGAAAAACTGTTTTTT,CASRDRGGEKLFF
TRBJ2-5,NA,15,NA,TRBV5-1,TGCGCCAGCAGCTCCATGACTAGTTCCGGGGAGACCCAGTACTTC,CASSSMTSSGETQYF
TRBJ2-5,NA,14,TRBD2,TRBV28,TGTGCCAGCAGATGGACTAGCGGGAGGGAGACCCAGTACTTC,CASRWTSGRETQYF
TRBJ1-2,once,15,NA,TRBV19,TGTGCCAGTAGTGGGGGCAGGGCGGGTAACTATGGCTACACCTTC,CASSGGRAGNYGYTF
TRBJ1-5,NA,15,NA,TRBV28,TGTGCCAGCAGCTCACTTTTGGGGAACAGGCAGCCCCAGCATTTT,CASSSLLGNRQPQHF
TRBJ2-3,NA,14,NA,TRBV13,TGTGCCAGCAGCTTACCGCTAACCGGAGATACGCAGTATTTT,CASSLPLTGDTQYF
TRBJ2-2,NA,14,NA,TRBV5-1,TGCGCCAGCAGCTTGGCCAGGGACACCGGGGAGCTGTTTTTT,CASSLARDTGELFF
TRBJ2-3,NA,13,NA,TRBV4-2,TGTGCCAGCAGGACTACCAGCACAGATACGCAGTATTTT,CASRTTSTDTQYF
TRBJ2-2,NA,16,TRBD1,TRBV28,TGTGCCAGCAAAATTCTGAGACAGGGTCGATCCGGGGAGCTGTTTTTT,CASKILRQGRSGELFF
TRBJ2-6,NA,14,NA,TRBV21-1,TGTGCCCCGAGGCGGATTTCTGGGGCCAACGTCCTGACTTTC,CAPRRISGANVLTF
TRBJ1-2,NA,15,TRBD1,TRBV28,TGTGCCAGCAGTCCTTATGGGACAGTTTCTCAGGGCTACACCTTC,CASSPYGTVSQGYTF
TRBJ1-1,once,16,TRBD1,TRBV14,TGTGCCAGCAGCGAAGTATACGGACAGGGAGACACTGAAGCTTTCTTT,CASSEVYGQGDTEAFF
TRBJ2-1,NA,15,TRBD1,TRBV23-1,TGCGCCAGCAGTCAATGGGACAGGGTGAGCAATGAGCAGTTCTTC,CASSQWDRVSNEQFF
TRBJ2-2,NA,14,NA,TRBV7-2,TGTGCCAGCAGAAGGGGACAAAACACCGGGGAGCTGTTTTTT,CASRRGQNTGELFF
TRBJ2-1,NA,15,TRBD2,TRBV9,TGTGCCAGCAGCGTCGGGACTACCTCGTCCTCTGAGCAGTTCTTC,CASSVGTTSSSEQFF